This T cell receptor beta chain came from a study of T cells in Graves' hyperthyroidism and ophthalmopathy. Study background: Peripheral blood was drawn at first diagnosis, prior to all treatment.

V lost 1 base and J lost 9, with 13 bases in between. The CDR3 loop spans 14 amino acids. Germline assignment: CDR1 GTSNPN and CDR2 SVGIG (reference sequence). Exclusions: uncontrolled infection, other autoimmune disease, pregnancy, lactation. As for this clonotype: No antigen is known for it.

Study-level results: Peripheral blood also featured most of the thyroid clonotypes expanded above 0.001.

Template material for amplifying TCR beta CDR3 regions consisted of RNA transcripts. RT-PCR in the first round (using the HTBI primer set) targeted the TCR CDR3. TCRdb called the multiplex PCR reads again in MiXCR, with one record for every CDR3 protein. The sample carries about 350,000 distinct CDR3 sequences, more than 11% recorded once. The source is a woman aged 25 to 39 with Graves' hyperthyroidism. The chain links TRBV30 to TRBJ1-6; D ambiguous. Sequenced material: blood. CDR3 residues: CAWSAAGVGSPLHF. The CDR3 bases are TGTGCCTGGAGTGCCGCTGGGGTGGGTTCACCCCTCCACTTT.